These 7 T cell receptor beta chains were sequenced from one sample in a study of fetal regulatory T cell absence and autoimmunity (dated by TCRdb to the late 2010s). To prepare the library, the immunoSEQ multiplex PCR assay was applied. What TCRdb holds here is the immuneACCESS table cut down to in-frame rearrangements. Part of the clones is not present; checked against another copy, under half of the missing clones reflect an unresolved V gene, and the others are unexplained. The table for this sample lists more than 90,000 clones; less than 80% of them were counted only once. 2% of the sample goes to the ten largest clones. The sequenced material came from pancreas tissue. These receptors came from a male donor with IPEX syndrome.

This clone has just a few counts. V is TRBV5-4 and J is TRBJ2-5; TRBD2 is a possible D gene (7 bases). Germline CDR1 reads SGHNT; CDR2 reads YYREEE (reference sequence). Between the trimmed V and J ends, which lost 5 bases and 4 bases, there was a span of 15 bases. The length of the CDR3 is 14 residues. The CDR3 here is CASRQIGGPETQYF. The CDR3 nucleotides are TGTGCCAGCAGGCAAATCGGGGGGCCAGAGACCCAGTACTTC. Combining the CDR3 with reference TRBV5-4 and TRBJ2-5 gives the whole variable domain ETGVTQSPTHLIKTRGQQVTLRCSSQSGHNTVSWYQQALGQGPQFIFQYYREEENGRGNFPPRFSGLQFPNYSSELNVNALELDDSALYLCASRQIGGPETQYFGPGTRLLVL.

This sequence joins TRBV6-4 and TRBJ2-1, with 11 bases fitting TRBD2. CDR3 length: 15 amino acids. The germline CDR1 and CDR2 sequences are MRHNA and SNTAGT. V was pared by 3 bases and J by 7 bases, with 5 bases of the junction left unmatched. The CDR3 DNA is TGTGCCAGCAGTGATAAGACTAGCGGGAAGAATGAGCAGTTCTTC. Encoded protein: CASSDKTSGKNEQFF.

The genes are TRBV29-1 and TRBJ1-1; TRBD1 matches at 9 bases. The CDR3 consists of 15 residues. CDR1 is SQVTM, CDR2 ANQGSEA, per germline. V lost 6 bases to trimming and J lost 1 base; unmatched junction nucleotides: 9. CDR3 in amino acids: CSVDPRTGENTEAFF. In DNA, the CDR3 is TGCAGCGTCGACCCTAGGACAGGGGAGAACACTGAAGCTTTCTTT. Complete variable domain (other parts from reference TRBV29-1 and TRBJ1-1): SAVISQKPSRDICQRGTSLTIQCQVDSQVTMMFWYRQQPGQSLTLIATANQGSEATYESGFVIDKFPISRPNLTFSTLTVSNMSPEDSSIYLCSVDPRTGENTEAFFGQGTRLTVV.

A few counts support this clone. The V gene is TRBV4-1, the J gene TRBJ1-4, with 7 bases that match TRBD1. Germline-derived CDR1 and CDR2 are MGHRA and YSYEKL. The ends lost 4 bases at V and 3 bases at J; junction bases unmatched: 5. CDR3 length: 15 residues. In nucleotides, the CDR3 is TGCGCCAGCAGCCTTCACAGGGGACCTAATGAAAAACTGTTTTTT. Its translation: CASSLHRGPNEKLFF.

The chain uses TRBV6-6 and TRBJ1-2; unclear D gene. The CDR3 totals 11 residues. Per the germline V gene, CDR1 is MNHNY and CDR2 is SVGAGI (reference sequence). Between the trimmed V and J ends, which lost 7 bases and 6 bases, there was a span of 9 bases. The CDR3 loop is CASNQNNGYTF. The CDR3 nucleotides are TGTGCCAGCAACCAGAACAATGGCTACACCTTC.

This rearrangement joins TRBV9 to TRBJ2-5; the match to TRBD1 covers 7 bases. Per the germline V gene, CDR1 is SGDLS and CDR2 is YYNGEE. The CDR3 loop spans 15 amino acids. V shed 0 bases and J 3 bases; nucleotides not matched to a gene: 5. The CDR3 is CASSVASDREETQYF. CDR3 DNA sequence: TGTGCCAGCAGCGTAGCCTCTGACAGGGAAGAGACCCAGTACTTC.

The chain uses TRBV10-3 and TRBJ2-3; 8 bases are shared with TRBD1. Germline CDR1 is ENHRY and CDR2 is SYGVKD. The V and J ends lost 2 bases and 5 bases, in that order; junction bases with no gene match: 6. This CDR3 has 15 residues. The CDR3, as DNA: TGTGCCATCAGTGAGCTTCAGGGGGCGTTAGATACGCAGTATTTT. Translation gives CAISELQGALDTQYF.